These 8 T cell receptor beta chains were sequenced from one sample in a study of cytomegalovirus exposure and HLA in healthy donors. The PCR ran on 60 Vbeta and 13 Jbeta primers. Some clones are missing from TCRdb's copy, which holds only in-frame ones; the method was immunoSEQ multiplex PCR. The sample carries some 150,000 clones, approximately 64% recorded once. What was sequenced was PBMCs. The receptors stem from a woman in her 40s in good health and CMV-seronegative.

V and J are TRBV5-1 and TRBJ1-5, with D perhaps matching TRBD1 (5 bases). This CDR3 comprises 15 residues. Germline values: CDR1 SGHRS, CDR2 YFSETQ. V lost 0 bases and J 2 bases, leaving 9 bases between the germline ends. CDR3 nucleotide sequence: TGCGCCAGCAGCTTGGGGACAACGGGCAATCAGCCCCAGCATTTT. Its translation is CASSLGTTGNQPQHF.

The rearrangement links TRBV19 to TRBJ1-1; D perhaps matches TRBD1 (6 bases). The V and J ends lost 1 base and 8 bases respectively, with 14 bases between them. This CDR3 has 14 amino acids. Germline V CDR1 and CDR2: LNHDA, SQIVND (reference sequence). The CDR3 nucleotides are TGTGCCAGTAGTATAGGGAGACAGGCGGCGGAAGCTTTCTTT. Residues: CASSIGRQAAEAFF. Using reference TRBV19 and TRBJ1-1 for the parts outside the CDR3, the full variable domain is DGGITQSPKYLFRKEGQNVTLSCEQNLNHDAMYWYRQDPGQGLRLIYYSQIVNDFQKGDIAEGYSVSREKKESFPLTVTSAQKNPTAFYLCASSIGRQAAEAFFGQGTRLTVV.

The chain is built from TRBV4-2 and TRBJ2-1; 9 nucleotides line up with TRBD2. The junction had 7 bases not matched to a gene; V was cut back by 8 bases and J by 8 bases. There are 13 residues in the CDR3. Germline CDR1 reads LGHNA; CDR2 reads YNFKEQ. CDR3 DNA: TGTGCCAGCCAGGGCGGGGGGGTATATGAGCAGTTCTTC. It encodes CASQGGGVYEQFF.

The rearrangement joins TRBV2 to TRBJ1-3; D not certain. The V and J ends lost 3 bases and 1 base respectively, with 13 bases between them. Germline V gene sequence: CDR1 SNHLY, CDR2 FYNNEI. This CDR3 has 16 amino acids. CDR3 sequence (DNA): TGTGCCAGCAGTGACCAGAGGGCATCATCTGGAAACACCATATATTTT. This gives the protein CASSDQRASSGNTIYF.

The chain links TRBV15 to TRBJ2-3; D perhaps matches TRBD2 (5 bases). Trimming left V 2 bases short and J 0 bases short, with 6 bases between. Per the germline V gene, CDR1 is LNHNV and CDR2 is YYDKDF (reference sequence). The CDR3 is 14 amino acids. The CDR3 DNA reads TGTGCCACCAGCAGACTAGCTAGCACAGATACGCAGTATTTT. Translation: CATSRLASTDTQYF.

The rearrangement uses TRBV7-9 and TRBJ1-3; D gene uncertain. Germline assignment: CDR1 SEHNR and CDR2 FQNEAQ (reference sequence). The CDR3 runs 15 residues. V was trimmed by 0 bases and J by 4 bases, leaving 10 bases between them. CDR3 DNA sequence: TGTGCCAGCAGCTTAGCCCGGGTCCCCGGAAACACCATATATTTT. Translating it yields CASSLARVPGNTIYF.

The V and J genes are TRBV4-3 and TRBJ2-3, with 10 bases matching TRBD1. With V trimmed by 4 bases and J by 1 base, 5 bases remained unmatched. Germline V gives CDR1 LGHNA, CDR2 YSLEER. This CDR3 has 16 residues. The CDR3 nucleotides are TGCGCCAGCAGCCCCACGACAGGGGGCGGCACAGATACGCAGTATTTT. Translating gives CASSPTTGGGTDTQYF.

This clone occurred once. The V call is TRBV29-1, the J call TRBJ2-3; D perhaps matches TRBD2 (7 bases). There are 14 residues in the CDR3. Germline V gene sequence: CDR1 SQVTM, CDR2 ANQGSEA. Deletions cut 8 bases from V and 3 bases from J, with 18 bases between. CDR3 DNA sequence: TGCAGCTCCAAGGGGGGGGCGGGGACAGATACGCAGTATTTT. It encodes CSSKGGAGTDTQYF.